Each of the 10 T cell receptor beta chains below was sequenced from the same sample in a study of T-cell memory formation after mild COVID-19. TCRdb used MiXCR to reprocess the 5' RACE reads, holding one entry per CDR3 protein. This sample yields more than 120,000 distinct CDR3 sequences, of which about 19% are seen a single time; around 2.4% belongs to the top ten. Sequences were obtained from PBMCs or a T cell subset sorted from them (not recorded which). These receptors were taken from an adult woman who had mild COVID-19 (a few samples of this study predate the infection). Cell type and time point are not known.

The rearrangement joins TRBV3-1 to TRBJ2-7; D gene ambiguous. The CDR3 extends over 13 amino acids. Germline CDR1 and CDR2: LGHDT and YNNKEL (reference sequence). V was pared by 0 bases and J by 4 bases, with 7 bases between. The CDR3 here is CASSQDVRYEQYF. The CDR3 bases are TGTGCCAGCAGCCAAGATGTCCGATACGAGCAGTACTTC.

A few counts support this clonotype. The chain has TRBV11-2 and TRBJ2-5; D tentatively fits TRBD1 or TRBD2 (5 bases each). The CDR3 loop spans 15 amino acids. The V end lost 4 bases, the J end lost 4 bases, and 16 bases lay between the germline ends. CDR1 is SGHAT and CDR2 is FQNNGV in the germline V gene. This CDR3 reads CASSSGTGARETQYF. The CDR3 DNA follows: TGTGCCAGCAGCTCGGGGACCGGGGCGAGAGAGACCCAGTACTTC.

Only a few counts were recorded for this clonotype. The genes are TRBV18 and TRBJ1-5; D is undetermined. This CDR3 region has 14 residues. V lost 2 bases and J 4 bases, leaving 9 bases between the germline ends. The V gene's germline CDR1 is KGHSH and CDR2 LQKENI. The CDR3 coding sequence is TGTGCCAGCTCACCAAGCCGTGGAAATCAGCCCCAGCATTTT. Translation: CASSPSRGNQPQHF.

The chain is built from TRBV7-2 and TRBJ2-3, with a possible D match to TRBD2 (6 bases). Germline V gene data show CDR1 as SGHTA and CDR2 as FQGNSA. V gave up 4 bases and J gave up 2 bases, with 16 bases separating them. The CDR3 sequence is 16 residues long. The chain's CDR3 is CASSSYPGETTDTQYF. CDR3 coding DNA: TGTGCCAGCAGCTCATACCCGGGGGAGACCACAGATACGCAGTATTTT.

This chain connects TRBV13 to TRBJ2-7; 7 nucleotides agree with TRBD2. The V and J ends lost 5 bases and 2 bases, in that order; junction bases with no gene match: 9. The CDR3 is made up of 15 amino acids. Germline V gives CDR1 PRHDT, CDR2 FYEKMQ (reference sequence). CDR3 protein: CASSPQAGLPYEQYF. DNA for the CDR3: TGTGCCAGCAGCCCCCAGGCGGGACTACCCTACGAGCAGTACTTC.

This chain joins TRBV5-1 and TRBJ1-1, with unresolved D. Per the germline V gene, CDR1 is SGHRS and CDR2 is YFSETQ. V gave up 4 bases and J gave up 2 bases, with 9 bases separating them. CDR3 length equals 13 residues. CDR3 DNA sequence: TGCGCCAGCAGCGTCGGTGGAAACACTGAAGCTTTCTTT. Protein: CASSVGGNTEAFF.

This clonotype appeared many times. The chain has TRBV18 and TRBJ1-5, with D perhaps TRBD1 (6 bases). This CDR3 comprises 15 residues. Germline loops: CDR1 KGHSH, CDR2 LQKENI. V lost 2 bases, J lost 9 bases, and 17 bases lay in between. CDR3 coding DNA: TGTGCCAGCTCACCAGGAACAGGGTTCCCCTGGCCCCAGCATTTT. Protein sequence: CASSPGTGFPWPQHF.

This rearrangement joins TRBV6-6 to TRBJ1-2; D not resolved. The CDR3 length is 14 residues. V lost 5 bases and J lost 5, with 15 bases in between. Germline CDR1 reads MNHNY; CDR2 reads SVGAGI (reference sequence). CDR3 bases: TGTGCCAGCAGTACCGACCCGAATCGATATGGCTACACCTTC. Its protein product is CASSTDPNRYGYTF.

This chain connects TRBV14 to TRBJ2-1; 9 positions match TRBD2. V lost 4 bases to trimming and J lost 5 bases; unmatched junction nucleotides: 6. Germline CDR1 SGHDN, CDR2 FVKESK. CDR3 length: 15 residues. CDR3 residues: CASSPIQREDNEQFF. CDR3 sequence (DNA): TGTGCCAGCAGCCCTATTCAGCGGGAGGACAATGAGCAGTTCTTC. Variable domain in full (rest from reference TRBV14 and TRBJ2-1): EAGVTQFPSHSVIEKGQTVTLRCDPISGHDNLYWYRRVMGKEIKFLLHFVKESKQDESGMPNNRFLAERTGGTYSTLKVQPAELEDSGVYFCASSPIQREDNEQFFGPGTRLTVL.

CDR3 amino acids: CSARGRLLLPGQVLYEQYF. The CDR3 DNA is TGCAGTGCTAGAGGTAGATTGTTGCTCCCGGGACAGGTTCTCTACGAGCAGTACTTC. This rearrangement joins TRBV20-1 to TRBJ2-7; TRBD1 matches 8 bases. The J segment lost 3 bases and the V segment lost 1 base, leaving 20 bases of the junction unmatched. The germline gives CDR1 DFQATT, CDR2 SNEGSKA (reference sequence). The CDR3 has 19 residues.